This T cell receptor beta chain originates from a study of blood T cell repertoires in COVID-19. Only in-frame clones appear in the TCRdb table, and some are missing; sequencing was by immunoSEQ multiplex PCR. Of some 190,000 clones detected, 86% appear once; the ten largest clones hold 20% to 25%. The CDR3 contains 15 residues. Germline V CDR1 and CDR2: LNHDA, SQIVND (reference sequence). The trim removed 8 bases at V and 0 bases at J, leaving 7 bases unmatched. The receptor was isolated from a woman aged 40 to 49 in a cohort exposed to, infected with or recovered from COVID-19 (not recorded which). Sequencing was carried out using PBMCs or T cells enriched from blood (not recorded which). J is TRBJ1-1 and V is TRBV19; 9 bases are shared with TRBD1. The CDR3 is CASGDRERVNTEAFF. The CDR3 DNA reads TGTGCCAGTGGGGACAGGGAGAGAGTGAACACTGAAGCTTTCTTT.